What follows are 14 T cell receptor beta chains derived from one specimen sequenced in a study of T-cell reconstitution after alpha-beta-depleted transplantation in children. Construction of the TCRbeta library involved unique molecular identifiers. Each CDR3 protein gets one entry after TCRdb re-called the PCR reads with MiXCR. The table lists hundreds of thousands of distinct CDR3 sequences, 13% of them singletons, with over 2% in the top ten. The sequencing used PBMCs, mostly from graft donor cells, collected 360 days after TCRalphabeta/CD19-depleted stem cell transplant. These receptors originate from a male patient younger than 18 who had a stem cell transplant for acute myeloid leukemia, so the T cells may come from the graft donor.

To note about this clonotype: A read error may account for a junction end that differs from germline. V is TRBV11-2 and J is TRBJ2-3; 7 bases fit TRBD2. The CDR3 contains 16 residues. The germline gives CDR1 SGHAT, CDR2 FQNNGV. The CDR3: CDSSLKAGVYTDTQYF. The CDR3 nucleotides are TGTGACAGCAGCTTAAAGGCGGGAGTATACACAGATACGCAGTATTTT.

In nucleotides, the CDR3 is TGTGCCGGGACTAGCCGGGGGTTCGCAATTGAGCAGTTCTTC. Its translation: CAGTSRGFAIEQFF. The chain uses TRBV6-1 and TRBJ2-1; 9 positions agree with TRBD2. The CDR3 has 14 amino acids. J was trimmed by 9 bases and V by 11 bases; bases with no gene match: 14. Per germline, CDR1 MNHNS and CDR2 SASEGT.

V gene TRBV6-2 or TRBV6-3 combines with J gene TRBJ2-7; TRBD1 aligns across 8 bases. V trimming: 3 bases; J trimming: 4 bases; junction bases outside the gene matches: 5. This CDR3 has 14 amino acids. Germline V CDR1 and CDR2: MNHEY, SVGEGT. The CDR3 sequence: CASSYQGAGYEQYF. The CDR3 coding sequence is TGTGCCAGCAGTTATCAGGGGGCAGGATACGAGCAGTACTTC.

This clonotype was seen repeatedly, ten times or more. The chain joins TRBV6-2 or TRBV6-3 to TRBJ2-5; TRBD1 agrees at 9 bases. Germline CDR1 is MNHEY and CDR2 is SVGEGT. The ends lost 2 bases at V and 1 base at J; junction bases unmatched: 2. The CDR3 length is 15 residues. Here the CDR3 reads CASSYPGQGQETQYF. CDR3 bases: TGTGCCAGCAGTTACCCGGGACAGGGCCAAGAGACCCAGTACTTC.

A few counts support this clonotype. The V gene is TRBV12-5, the J gene TRBJ2-3, with D perhaps TRBD2 (6 bases). Germline CDR1 LGHNT, CDR2 FRNRAP. The V and J ends lost 6 bases and 2 bases respectively, with 18 bases between them. The CDR3 is made up of 16 amino acids. The CDR3 loop is CASGRGTGETTDTQYF. The CDR3 nucleotides read TGTGCTAGTGGACGCGGGACTGGGGAAACCACAGATACGCAGTATTTT.

This clonotype has a handful of counts. V gene TRBV29-1 combines with J gene TRBJ2-3; 10 positions agree with TRBD1. The CDR3 is made up of 14 amino acids. Germline V gene lookup returns CDR1 SQVTM and CDR2 ANQGSEA. V lost 6 bases, J lost 2 bases, and 5 bases stayed unmatched. In DNA, the CDR3 is TGCAGCGTGGTTGGACAGGGGGTCACAGATACGCAGTATTTT. Amino acids: CSVVGQGVTDTQYF.

In the case of this clonotype: A junction boundary mismatches the germline segment, possibly from a read error. CDR3 sequence: CGSAEASAHYEQYF. CDR3 in DNA: TGCGGCAGCGCGGAGGCTAGCGCCCACTACGAGCAGTACTTC. The genes are TRBV5-1 and TRBJ2-7; D is perhaps TRBD2 (6 bases). The CDR3 sequence is 14 residues long. Germline V lookup: CDR1 SGHRS, CDR2 YFSETQ.

In this sample, this clonotype turned up many times. This chain connects TRBV28 to TRBJ2-3, with D uncertain. The germline V gene encodes CDR1 MDHEN and CDR2 SYDVKM. Trimming took 2 bases from V and 2 from J, leaving 8 bases between them. CDR3 length: 14 residues. This CDR3 is CASSLAGITDTQYF. CDR3 DNA sequence: TGTGCCAGCAGTTTAGCCGGTATCACAGATACGCAGTATTTT.

At least ten counts were recorded for this clonotype. The CDR3 coding sequence is TGTGCCAGCAGCCAATCACCCCCGGGACAGGGCTCCTACGAGCAGTACTTC. Translating it yields CASSQSPPGQGSYEQYF. The V call is TRBV14, the J call TRBJ2-7, with 9 bases that match TRBD1. Germline V gives CDR1 SGHDN, CDR2 FVKESK. The CDR3 consists of 17 residues. V shed 2 bases and J 0 bases; nucleotides not matched to a gene: 8.

V and J are TRBV12-3 or TRBV12-4 and TRBJ2-1; 7 bases fit TRBD2. There are 16 residues in the CDR3. Unmatched junction bases numbered 9, after V lost 1 base and J lost 6 bases. The CDR3 sequence is CASSLGAGEGSNEQFF. The DNA for the CDR3 is TGTGCCAGCAGTTTAGGGGCGGGAGAGGGTAGCAATGAGCAGTTCTTC.

The V and J genes are TRBV7-2 and TRBJ2-5; D ambiguous. The CDR3 length is 13 residues. The V and J ends lost 10 bases and 2 bases respectively, with 14 bases between them. Per germline, CDR1 SGHTA and CDR2 FQGNSA. CDR3 in amino acids: CATTSSAQETQYF. Here the CDR3 DNA reads TGTGCCACTACGTCCAGCGCGCAAGAGACCCAGTACTTC.

This clonotype was recorded many times. The V call is TRBV20-1, the J call TRBJ2-3; 11 bases map to TRBD2. V shed 5 bases, J shed 8 bases, and the junction held 6 bases outside the gene matches. Germline V CDR1 and CDR2: DFQATT, SNEGSKA (reference sequence). This CDR3 comprises 13 residues. This chain's CDR3 is CSAPGTSGPTQYF. As DNA, the CDR3 is TGCAGTGCTCCCGGGACTAGCGGACCTACGCAGTATTTT.

The chain employs TRBV20-1 and TRBJ2-3, with TRBD2 matching over 14 bases. Germline CDR1 DFQATT, CDR2 SNEGSKA (reference sequence). This CDR3 contains 14 residues. The junction had 7 bases not matched to a gene; V was cut back by 7 bases and J by 7 bases. Here the CDR3 reads CSGRLAGGPNTQYF. The CDR3 coding sequence is TGCAGTGGTCGACTAGCGGGAGGGCCCAATACGCAGTATTTT.

This clonotype was detected many times. V is TRBV12-3 or TRBV12-4 and J is TRBJ2-7, with D perhaps matching TRBD1 (5 bases). The CDR3 is 13 residues long. V lost 4 bases and J lost 2, with 9 bases in between. The CDR3 DNA reads as TGTGCCAGCAGTTGGGGCAGGGCCTACGAGCAGTACTTC. Translation gives CASSWGRAYEQYF.